At least ten counts were recorded for the clone carrying this T cell receptor beta chain. Its cognate antigen is unknown. J was trimmed by 7 bases and V by 5 bases; bases with no gene match: 4. The CDR3 length is 13 residues. Germline assignment: CDR1 SEHNR and CDR2 FQNEAQ (reference sequence). These data come from a study of beta chain features in type 1 diabetes. At the level of the study: All samples combined gave about 100 million sorted cells for examination.

The investigators reverse transcribed all of the isolated RNA, so they sequenced expressed TCRB transcripts. Here immunoSEQ multiplex PCR was the method, and the copy in TCRdb shows in-frame clones only, minus some. The sample yields 150,000 to 190,000 clones, around 8.5% seen once. Overall study results and limits: Any role of HLA type in TCRB rearrangement remained unresolved here. Shorter TCRB CDR3s, moderately but significantly so, were found in Type 1 diabetes patients in all four CD4+ subsets. In type 1 diabetes patients, VDJ junctions had fewer insertions; deletions at these junctions were more frequent.

V is TRBV7-9 and J is TRBJ2-1, with 8 bases that match TRBD2. Sequenced: central memory CD4+ T cells from blood. The TCR comes from a man aged 18 to 35 in good health. CDR3 DNA sequence: TGTGCCAGCAGCACAAGACTAGCGAATGAGCAGTTCTTC. This gives the protein CASSTRLANEQFF. Looking up the rest from reference TRBV7-9 and TRBJ2-1 gives the full variable domain: DTGVSQNPRHKITKRGQNVTFRCDPISEHNRLYWYRQTLGQGPEFLTYFQNEAQLEKSRLLSDRFSAERPKGSFSTLEIQRTEQGDSAMYLCASSTRLANEQFFGPGTRLTVL.